This T cell receptor beta chain was sequenced in a study of shared clonotypes between healthy human individuals. Study in general: The study used three CD4 naive, three CD4 memory, two CD8 naive and one CD8 memory plate per donor.

The V segment lost 6 bases and the J segment 1 base; nucleotides outside the gene matches: 7. The CDR3 loop spans 16 amino acids. The V gene's germline CDR1 is SNHLY and CDR2 FYNNEI. Sequenced by immunoSEQ multiplex PCR; TCRdb stores in-frame clones only, minus some. The repertoire includes about 1.1 million clones, 78% of them detected once, and 0.5% to 0.6% sits in the top ten. Regarding this clone: The antigen remains unidentified.

Points from the study as a whole: Naive CD4 clonotypes overlapped across a handful of donors at approximately 5%.

J is TRBJ2-1 and V is TRBV2; 9 bases align to TRBD2. The source is a man younger than 30 in good health. Some clones in this sample may be carry-over from other donors' samples. The material sequenced was memory CD4+ T cells from PBMCs. Noted subset: CD45RA-negative fraction. CDR3 DNA: TGTGCCAGCAGGGATACTAGCGGGTCATCCTACAATGAGCAGTTCTTC. This codes for CASRDTSGSSYNEQFF.